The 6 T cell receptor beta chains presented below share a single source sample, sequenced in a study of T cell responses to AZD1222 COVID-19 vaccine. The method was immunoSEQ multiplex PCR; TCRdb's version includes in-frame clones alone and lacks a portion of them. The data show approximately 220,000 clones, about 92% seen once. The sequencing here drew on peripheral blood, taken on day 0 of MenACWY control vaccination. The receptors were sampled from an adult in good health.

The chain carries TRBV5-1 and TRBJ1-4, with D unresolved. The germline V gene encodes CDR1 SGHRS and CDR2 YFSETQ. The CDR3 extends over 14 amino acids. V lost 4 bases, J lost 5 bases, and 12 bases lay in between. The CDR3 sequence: CASSAGGRNEKLFF. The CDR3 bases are TGCGCCAGCAGCGCGGGAGGGAGAAATGAAAAACTGTTTTTT.

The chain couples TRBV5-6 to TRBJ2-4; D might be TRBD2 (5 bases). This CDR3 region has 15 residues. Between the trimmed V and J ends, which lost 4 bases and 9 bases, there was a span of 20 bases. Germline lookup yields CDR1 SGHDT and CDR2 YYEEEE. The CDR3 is CASSPRIEGRSIQYF. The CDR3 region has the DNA TGTGCCAGCAGCCCGAGGATTGAGGGTAGGAGCATTCAGTACTTC.

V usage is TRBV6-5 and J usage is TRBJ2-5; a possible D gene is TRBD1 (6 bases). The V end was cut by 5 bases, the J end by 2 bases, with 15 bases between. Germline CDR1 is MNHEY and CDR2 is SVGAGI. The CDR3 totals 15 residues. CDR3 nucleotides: TGTGCCAGCAGTCAACTGACAGGCCCTCAAGAGACCCAGTACTTC. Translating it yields CASSQLTGPQETQYF.

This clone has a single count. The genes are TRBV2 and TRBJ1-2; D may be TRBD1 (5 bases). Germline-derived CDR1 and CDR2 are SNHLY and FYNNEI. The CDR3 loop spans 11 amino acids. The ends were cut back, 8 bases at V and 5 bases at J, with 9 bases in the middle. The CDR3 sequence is CASGATYGYTF. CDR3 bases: TGTGCCAGCGGGGCCACATATGGCTACACCTTC.

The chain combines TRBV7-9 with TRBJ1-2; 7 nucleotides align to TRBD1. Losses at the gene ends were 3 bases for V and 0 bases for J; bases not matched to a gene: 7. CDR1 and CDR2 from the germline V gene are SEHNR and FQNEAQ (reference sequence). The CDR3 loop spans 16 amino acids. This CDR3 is CASSFPGTVANYGYTF. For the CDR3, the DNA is TGTGCCAGCAGCTTTCCCGGGACAGTAGCTAACTATGGCTACACCTTC.

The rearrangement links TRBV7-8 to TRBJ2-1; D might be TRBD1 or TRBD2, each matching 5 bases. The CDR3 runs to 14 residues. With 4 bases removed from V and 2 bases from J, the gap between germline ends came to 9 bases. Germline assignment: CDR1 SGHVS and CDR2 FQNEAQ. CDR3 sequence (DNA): TGTGCCAGCAGCTACCGGGGCCCCTACAATGAGCAGTTCTTC. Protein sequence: CASSYRGPYNEQFF.